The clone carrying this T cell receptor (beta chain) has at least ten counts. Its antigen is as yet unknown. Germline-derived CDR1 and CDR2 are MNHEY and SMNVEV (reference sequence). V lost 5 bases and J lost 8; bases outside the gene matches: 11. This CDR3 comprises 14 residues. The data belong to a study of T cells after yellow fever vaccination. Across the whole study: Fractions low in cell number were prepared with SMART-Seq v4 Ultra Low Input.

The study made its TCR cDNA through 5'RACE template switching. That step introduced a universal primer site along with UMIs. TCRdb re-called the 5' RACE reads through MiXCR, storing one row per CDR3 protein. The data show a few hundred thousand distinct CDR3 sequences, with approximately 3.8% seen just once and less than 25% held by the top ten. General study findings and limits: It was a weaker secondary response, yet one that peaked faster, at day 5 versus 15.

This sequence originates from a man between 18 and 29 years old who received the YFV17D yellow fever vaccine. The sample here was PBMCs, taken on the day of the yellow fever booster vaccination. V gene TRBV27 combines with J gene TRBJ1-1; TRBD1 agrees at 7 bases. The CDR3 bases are TGTGCCAGCAGTGCCGGGACAGACCCCCGGGAAGCTTTCTTT. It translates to CASSAGTDPREAFF.